The present TCR beta chain was sequenced within a study of blood T cell repertoires in COVID-19. Germline assignment: CDR1 SEHNR and CDR2 FQNEAQ (reference sequence). V shed 3 bases, J shed 11 bases, and the junction held 11 bases outside the gene matches. This CDR3 has 16 amino acids. TCRdb's table, derived via immunoSEQ multiplex PCR, lists solely in-frame clones and lacks some. The table lists around 20,000 clones, around 91% of them singletons, with 7.2% in the top ten. The sequence was collected from a human donor in a cohort sampled during active COVID-19. Input material: peripheral blood. The genes are TRBV7-9 and TRBJ2-1; TRBD2 agrees at 12 bases. CDR3 DNA: TGTGCCAGCAGCTTTGGGACTAGCGGGCTAGTGCAGAAGCAGTTCTTC. Its protein product is CASSFGTSGLVQKQFF.